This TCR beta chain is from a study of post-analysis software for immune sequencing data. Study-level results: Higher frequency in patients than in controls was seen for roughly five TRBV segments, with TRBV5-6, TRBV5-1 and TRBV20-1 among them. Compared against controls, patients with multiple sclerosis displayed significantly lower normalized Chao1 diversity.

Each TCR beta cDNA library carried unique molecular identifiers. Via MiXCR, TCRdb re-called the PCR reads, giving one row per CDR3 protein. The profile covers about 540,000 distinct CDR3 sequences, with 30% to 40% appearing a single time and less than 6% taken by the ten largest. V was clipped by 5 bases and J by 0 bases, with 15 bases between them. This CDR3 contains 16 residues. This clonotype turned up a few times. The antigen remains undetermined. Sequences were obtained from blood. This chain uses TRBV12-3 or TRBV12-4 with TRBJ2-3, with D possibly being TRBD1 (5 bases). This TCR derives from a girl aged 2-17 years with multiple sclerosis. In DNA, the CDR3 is TGTGCCAGCAGTCCCAACTGGGGCGAGAGCACAGATACGCAGTATTTT. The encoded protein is CASSPNWGESTDTQYF.